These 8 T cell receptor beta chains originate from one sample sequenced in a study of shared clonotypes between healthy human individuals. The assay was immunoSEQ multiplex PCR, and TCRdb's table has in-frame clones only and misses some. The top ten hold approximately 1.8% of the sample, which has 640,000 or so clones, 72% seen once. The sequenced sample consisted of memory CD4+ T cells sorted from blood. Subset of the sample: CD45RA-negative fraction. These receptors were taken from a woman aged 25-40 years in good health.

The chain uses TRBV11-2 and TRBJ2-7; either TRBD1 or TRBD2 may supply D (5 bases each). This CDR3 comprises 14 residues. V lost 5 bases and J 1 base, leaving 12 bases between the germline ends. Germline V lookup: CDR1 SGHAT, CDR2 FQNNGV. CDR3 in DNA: TGTGCCAGCAGCCGAGGTGGGGGATCCTACGAGCAGTACTTC. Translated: CASSRGGGSYEQYF.

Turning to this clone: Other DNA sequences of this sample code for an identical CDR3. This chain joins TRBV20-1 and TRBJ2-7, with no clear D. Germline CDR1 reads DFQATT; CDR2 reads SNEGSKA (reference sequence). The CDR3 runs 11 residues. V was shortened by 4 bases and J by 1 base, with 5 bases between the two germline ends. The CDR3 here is CSATESYEQYF. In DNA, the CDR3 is TGCAGTGCTACGGAATCCTACGAGCAGTACTTC.

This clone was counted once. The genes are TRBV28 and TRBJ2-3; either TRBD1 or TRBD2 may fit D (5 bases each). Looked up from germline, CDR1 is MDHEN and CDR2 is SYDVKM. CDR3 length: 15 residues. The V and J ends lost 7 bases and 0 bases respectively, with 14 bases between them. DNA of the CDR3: TGTGCCAGCAATGCCGGGACGGGAAGCACAGATACGCAGTATTTT. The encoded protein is CASNAGTGSTDTQYF.

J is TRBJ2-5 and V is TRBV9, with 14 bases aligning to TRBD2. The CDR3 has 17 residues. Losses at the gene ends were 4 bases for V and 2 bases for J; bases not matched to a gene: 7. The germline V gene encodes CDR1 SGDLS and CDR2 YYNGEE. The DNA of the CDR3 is TGTGCCAGCAGCACCGGACTAGCGGGAGGCCCTCAAGAGACCCAGTACTTC. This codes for CASSTGLAGGPQETQYF.

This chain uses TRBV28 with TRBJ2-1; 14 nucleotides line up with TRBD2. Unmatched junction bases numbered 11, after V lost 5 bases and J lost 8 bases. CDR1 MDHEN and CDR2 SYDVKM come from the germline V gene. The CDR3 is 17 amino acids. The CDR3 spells CASSGTGTSGRVYEQFF. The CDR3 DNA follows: TGTGCCAGCAGTGGGACCGGGACTAGCGGGAGAGTGTATGAGCAGTTCTTC.

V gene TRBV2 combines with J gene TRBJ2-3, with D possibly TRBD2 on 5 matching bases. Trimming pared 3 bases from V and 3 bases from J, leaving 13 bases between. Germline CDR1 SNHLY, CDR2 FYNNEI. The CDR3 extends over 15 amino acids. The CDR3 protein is CASSDGGGGTDTQYF. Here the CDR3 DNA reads TGTGCCAGCAGTGATGGCGGAGGCGGGACAGATACGCAGTATTTT.

The CDR3 reads CASSILPALLNQPQHF. The CDR3 coding sequence is TGTGCCAGTAGTATTCTTCCGGCCCTCTTGAATCAGCCCCAGCATTTT. V is TRBV19 and J is TRBJ1-5; D is ambiguous. Trimming removed 3 bases from V and 4 bases from J, with 16 bases in between. The CDR3 has 16 amino acids. Germline CDR1 and CDR2: LNHDA and SQIVND (reference sequence). The full variable domain, rest sourced from reference TRBV19 and TRBJ1-5, is DGGITQSPKYLFRKEGQNVTLSCEQNLNHDAMYWYRQDPGQGLRLIYYSQIVNDFQKGDIAEGYSVSREKKESFPLTVTSAQKNPTAFYLCASSILPALLNQPQHFGDGTRLSIL.

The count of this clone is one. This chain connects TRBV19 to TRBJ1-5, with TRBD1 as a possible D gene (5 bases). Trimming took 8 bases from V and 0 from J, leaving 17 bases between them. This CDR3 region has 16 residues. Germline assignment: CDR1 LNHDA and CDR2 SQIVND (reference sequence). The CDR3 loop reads CASGPAGLHSNQPQHF. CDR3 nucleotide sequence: TGTGCCAGTGGCCCGGCGGGGCTGCATAGCAATCAGCCCCAGCATTTT.